Listed below are T cell receptor beta chains from one sample, sequenced in a study of glioma-infiltrating T cells after dendritic cell vaccination. The data were produced by immunoSEQ multiplex PCR, yet TCRdb's version contains in-frame clones alone and is incomplete. This table has over 65,000 clones, 85% appearing once. The sequencing here drew on blood, taken after dendritic cell vaccination. Source of these receptors: a human donor with glioblastoma. Each CDR3 is given with its conserved first and last residue.

v_call cdr3_length cdr3_aa
TRBV5-1 16 CASSLYPGEVSYEQYF
TRBV7-9 16 CASSFGTFSTGNTIYF
TRBV30 13 CAWSVDSGTKAFF
TRBV7-2 17 CASRIEVGGGGPGEQYF
TRBV5-1 16 CASSLVLAGSFDEQYF
TRBV6-4 16 CASIGQVRESSYEQYF
TRBV9 16 CASSVVGERVTDTQYF
TRBV5-1 16 CASSSTTSGGAYEQYF
TRBV7-9 18 CASSLVFGTGGSYNEQFF
TRBV5-4 14 CASSTPTGNTEAFF
TRBV7-2 15 CASSFRARGPNEQFF
TRBV6-5 13 CASNRQGRTEAFF
TRBV7-2 16 CASSSGAGARTDTQYF
TRBV21-1 19 CASSKTRGAALTTNEKLFF
TRBV6-5 15 CASSPPHAGSYEQYF
TRBV15 14 CATSRDRQAYGYTF
TRBV19 15 CASSMIRAGANVLTF
TRBV19 17 CASSIFPPNTVQETQYF
TRBV7-8 18 CASSLATFTSGSSDTQYF
TRBV5-1 15 CASSLEGVMNTEAFF
TRBV5-4 16 CASSFSGRARTGELFF
TRBV14 17 CASSLRPGLALYNEQFF
TRBV7-2 13 CASSQDRLSGYTF
TRBV14 16 CASSQESGGGYNEQFF
TRBV9 16 CASSVAGQGHKDTQYF
TRBV5-1 14 CASRTGSDTGELFF
TRBV5-4 15 CASSRDRGGTDTQYF
TRBV19 16 CAHQRDIGEANYGYTF
TRBV5-1 13 CASRTGGDYEQYF
TRBV4-3 15 CASSQDGGGDEKLFF
TRBV13 12 CASSLRGNEQFF